These 2 T cell receptor beta chains share one sample of origin, sequenced in a study of T cells in localized non-small cell lung cancer (TCRdb year 2020). To prepare the library, the immunoSEQ multiplex PCR assay was applied. Imported from immuneACCESS, the table was reduced by TCRdb to in-frame sequences with V and J called. These copies leave out some clones; in studies compared against another copy, an unresolved V gene accounts for under half, and the cause of the remainder is not known. In all, the sample holds roughly 17,000 clones, and approximately 90% of those were seen once. The top ten constitute under 4.5% of the sample. The sample in question was peripheral blood, obtained before any cancer treatment. The source is a male donor older than 55 with stage II squamous cell lung carcinoma.

The rearrangement links TRBV5-8 to TRBJ2-7; TRBD1 matches at 9 bases. V shed 2 bases, J shed 4 bases, and the junction held 4 bases outside the gene matches. The CDR3 is made up of 14 amino acids. Germline values: CDR1 SGHTS, CDR2 YDEGEE. The CDR3 sequence: CASSFGQGTYEQYF. The CDR3 nucleotides read TGTGCCAGCAGCTTCGGACAGGGGACTTACGAGCAGTACTTC.

The rearrangement uses TRBV18 and TRBJ2-1; no definite D call. CDR1 and CDR2 from the germline V gene are KGHSH and LQKENI. The CDR3 loop spans 14 amino acids. Trimming cost V 5 bases and J 6 bases, with 14 bases left between them. In nucleotides, the CDR3 is TGTGCCAGCTCAGGCTATTCGTGGGGCAATGAGCAGTTCTTC. Protein: CASSGYSWGNEQFF.